This passage covers 32 T cell receptor beta chains from one sample sequenced in a study of metastatic and nonmetastatic thyroid tumors. Every patient underwent thyroid surgery untreated. TCRdb reanalyzed the PCR reads with MiXCR. This sample has about 16,000 clones, with 20% to 30% found just once. Sequenced sample: tumor tissue. These receptor sequences come from a male donor with papillary thyroid cancer or a benign thyroid nodule (not recorded which). Some clones in this sample may be carry-over from other donors' samples.

This chain uses TRBV3-1 with TRBJ1-2; 7 positions agree with TRBD1. Germline V gene lookup returns CDR1 LGHDT and CDR2 YNNKEL (reference sequence). Germline trimming cut 4 bases from V and 7 bases from J; bases unmatched to any gene: 9. The CDR3 has 14 amino acids. Here the CDR3 reads CASSPWEGARGYTF. The CDR3 DNA sequence: TGTGCCAGCAGCCCCTGGGAGGGGGCGCGTGGCTACACCTTC.

This clone showed up many times. This chain uses TRBV18 with TRBJ1-2, with 11 bases fitting TRBD1. The J segment lost 7 bases and the V segment lost 5 bases, leaving 3 bases of the junction unmatched. Germline CDR1 reads KGHSH; CDR2 reads LQKENI. This CDR3 is built from 13 residues. The CDR3 region is CASSAGTGGGYTF. In nucleotides, the CDR3 is TGTGCCAGCTCAGCTGGGACAGGGGGTGGCTACACCTTC. The full variable domain, completed using reference TRBV18 and TRBJ1-2, is NAGVMQNPRHLVRRRGQEARLRCSPMKGHSHVYWYRQLPEEGLKFMVYLQKENIIDESGMPKERFSAEFPKEGPSILRIQQVVRGDSAAYFCASSAGTGGGYTFGSGTRLTVV.

This clone was detected ten times or more. The chain joins TRBV13 to TRBJ2-3; D is uncertain. The CDR3 runs to 12 residues. From germline, CDR1 is PRHDT and CDR2 FYEKMQ (reference sequence). The germline V and J ends were trimmed by 3 bases and 2 bases, with 3 bases remaining between them. In DNA form, the CDR3 reads TGTGCCAGCAGCTTCAACACAGATACGCAGTATTTT. Protein: CASSFNTDTQYF.

The chain joins TRBV6-1 to TRBJ2-1, with D unresolved. The germline V gene encodes CDR1 MNHNS and CDR2 SASEGT. The CDR3 sequence is 14 residues long. V lost 6 bases and J 5 bases, leaving 14 bases between the germline ends. CDR3 protein: CASRFIRRDNEQFF. The CDR3 region has the DNA TGTGCCAGCAGGTTTATTAGACGGGACAATGAGCAGTTCTTC.

The chain couples TRBV30 to TRBJ2-3; 7 positions match TRBD1. This CDR3 has 12 residues. Trimming took 3 bases from V and 3 from J; bases not matched to a gene: 0. CDR1 and CDR2 (germline): GTSNPN, SVGIG (reference sequence). The CDR3 nucleotides are TGTGCCTGGAGCAGGGGGACAGATACGCAGTATTTT. Translated, it gives CAWSRGTDTQYF.

This clone is classed as medium-sized. The V call is TRBV12-3 or TRBV12-4, the J call TRBJ2-7, with 7 positions matching TRBD1. The CDR3 has 15 amino acids. V was pared by 4 bases and J by 0 bases, with 6 bases of the junction left unmatched. Here the CDR3 DNA reads TGTGCCAGCAGTTCCCCCGGGACAGCCTCCTACGAGCAGTACTTC. Its protein is CASSSPGTASYEQYF.

By proportion, this clone is medium-sized. The J gene is TRBJ2-2, the V gene TRBV6-1; TRBD1 might be the D (5 bases). CDR1 MNHNS and CDR2 SASEGT come from the germline V gene. The length of the CDR3 is 14 residues. The V and J ends lost 6 bases and 5 bases respectively, with 13 bases between them. This CDR3 is CASRFGQTTGELFF. The CDR3 nucleotides are TGTGCCAGCAGGTTTGGACAAACGACCGGGGAGCTGTTTTTT.

Many counts were recorded for this clone. The chain couples TRBV29-1 to TRBJ2-1; 7 bases align to TRBD1. CDR1 is SQVTM, CDR2 ANQGSEA, per germline. J lost 5 bases, V lost 3 bases, and 7 bases had no gene match. This CDR3 spans 14 amino acids. The CDR3, as DNA: TGCAGCGTTGAGTCTTGGGACAGTCACAATGAGCAGTTCTTC. Protein: CSVESWDSHNEQFF.

This clone was seen a few times. A much larger clone differs from this one at a single base, so this may be a read error. Other DNA sequences in this specimen translate into the identical CDR3. The gene calls are TRBV4-1 and TRBJ2-3; possible D gene TRBD1, 5 bases. CDR3 length: 13 residues. Germline V gene sequence: CDR1 MGHRA, CDR2 YSYEKL. The CDR3 sequence: CASSQGETDSWDF. DNA for the CDR3: TGCGCCAGCAGCCAAGGTGAGACAGACTCCTGGGATTTT.

This clone was observed at least ten times. The J gene is TRBJ2-7, the V gene TRBV4-2; TRBD2 matches 14 bases. Germline V gene sequence: CDR1 LGHNA, CDR2 YNFKEQ. V was pared by 0 bases and J by 6 bases, with 4 bases of the junction left unmatched. This CDR3 comprises 16 residues. CDR3 nucleotide sequence: TGTGCCAGCAGCCAAGAGGGACTAGCGGGAGACCGCGAGCAGTACTTC. It yields the protein CASSQEGLAGDREQYF.

This clone appeared a few times. The junction departs from the called germline gene at one end, perhaps through a read error. The chain is built from TRBV28 and TRBJ2-3; no firm D call. The CDR3 runs to 15 residues. Germline loops: CDR1 MDHEN, CDR2 SYDVKM. CDR3 in DNA: TGTGCCAGTAGTTTGCCCACGGCTCTCACAGATACGCAGTATTTT. Translation gives CASSLPTALTDTQYF. Full variable domain (missing parts from reference TRBV28 and TRBJ2-3): DVKVTQSSRYLVKRTGEKVFLECVQDMDHENMFWYRQDPGLGLRLIYFSYDVKMKEKGDIPEGYSVSREKKERFSLILESASTNQTSMYLCASSLPTALTDTQYFGPGTRLTVL.

This clone was seen more than once but under ten times. The rearrangement links TRBV20-1 to TRBJ1-2; tentatively, D is TRBD1 (6 bases). The CDR3 extends over 14 amino acids. V dropped 3 bases and J dropped 3 bases, with 14 bases sitting between them. Germline V CDR1 and CDR2: DFQATT, SNEGSKA (reference sequence). Here the CDR3 reads CSASVTGWHYGYTF. DNA for the CDR3: TGCAGTGCTAGTGTAACAGGGTGGCACTATGGCTACACCTTC.

This clone was seen a few times. The rearrangement uses TRBV6-2 or TRBV6-3 and TRBJ2-2; no clear D. The germline V gene has CDR1 MNHEY and CDR2 SVGEGT. The CDR3 covers 14 residues. Trimming left V 5 bases short and J 7 bases short, with 14 bases between. The chain's CDR3 is CASSPSAESGELFF. The CDR3 nucleotides read TGTGCCAGCAGTCCATCCGCCGAAAGCGGGGAGCTGTTTTTT.

The chain couples TRBV20-1 to TRBJ1-2; 7 bases fit TRBD1. V shed 6 bases and J 6 bases; nucleotides not matched to a gene: 10. The CDR3 sequence is 13 residues long. CDR1 is DFQATT and CDR2 is SNEGSKA in the germline V gene (reference sequence). The CDR3 nucleotides read TGCAGTGCAACCGGGACAGTAATTGATGGCTACACCTTC. Translation: CSATGTVIDGYTF.

This clone was seen more than once but under ten times. The CDR3 region has the DNA TGTGCCAGCGGCATAGACAACCAGAATTCACCCCTCCACTTT. Its protein product is CASGIDNQNSPLHF. This rearrangement joins TRBV6-1 to TRBJ1-6; no clear D gene. Germline loops: CDR1 MNHNS, CDR2 SASEGT. Trimming removed 8 bases from V and 7 bases from J, with 15 bases in between. The CDR3 runs to 14 residues.

This clone is labeled as medium-sized. The chain joins TRBV28 to TRBJ2-1, with 11 nucleotides matching TRBD2. The CDR3 consists of 14 residues. Germline CDR1 is MDHEN and CDR2 is SYDVKM. J was trimmed by 9 bases and V by 5 bases; bases with no gene match: 6. CDR3 sequence (DNA): TGTGCCAGCAGTGTTAGCGGGGGGGCCGTTGAGCAGTTCTTC. Residues: CASSVSGGAVEQFF.

The V gene is TRBV30, the J gene TRBJ1-1; D is undetermined. The germline V gene encodes CDR1 GTSNPN and CDR2 SVGIG (reference sequence). The V and J ends lost 4 bases and 5 bases respectively, with 11 bases between them. The CDR3 is made up of 12 amino acids. The CDR3 protein is CAWKRTGTEAFF. The CDR3 bases are TGTGCCTGGAAAAGGACGGGGACTGAAGCTTTCTTT.

This clone was observed at least ten times. The V and J genes are TRBV12-3 or TRBV12-4 and TRBJ1-1; D unresolved. V lost 1 base, J lost 7 bases, and 10 bases lay in between. CDR3 length equals 13 residues. The DNA of the CDR3 is TGTGCCAGCAGTTTAGGAATGGGCCTTGAAGCTTTCTTT. Translation gives CASSLGMGLEAFF.

This clone was seen just once. The genes are TRBV20-1 and TRBJ1-2; possible D gene TRBD1, 5 bases. The CDR3 consists of 13 residues. V lost 2 bases and J 3 bases, leaving 10 bases between the germline ends. Per the germline V gene, CDR1 is DFQATT and CDR2 is SNEGSKA (reference sequence). CDR3 amino acids: CSARSQGYYGYTF. CDR3 sequence (DNA): TGCAGTGCTAGATCCCAGGGCTACTATGGCTACACCTTC.

This clone has more than one count but fewer than ten. Since a much larger clone is just one base distant, this may be a read error. The chain couples TRBV15 to TRBJ2-3; D could derive from TRBD1 or TRBD2 (5 bases each). The CDR3 runs 13 residues. Germline lookup yields CDR1 LNHNV and CDR2 YYDKDF (reference sequence). This CDR3 is CATSRFYLGTRYF. The CDR3 DNA is TGTGCCACCAGCAGATTCTACCTGGGGACGCGGTATTTT. Together with reference TRBV15 and TRBJ2-3, the CDR3 gives the full variable domain: DAMVIQNPRYQVTQFGKPVTLSCSQTLNHNVMYWYQQKSSQAPKLLFHYYDKDFNNEADTPDNFQSRRPNTSFCFLDIRSPGLGDTAMYLCATSRFYLGTRYFGPGTRLTVL.

This clone was detected ten times or more. This may arise from a read error, as a much more abundant clone is one base away. J is TRBJ2-1 and V is TRBV19; TRBD1 matches at 8 bases. The length of the CDR3 is 14 residues. The V gene end was trimmed by 0 bases and the J gene end by 9 bases; junction bases not matched to a gene: 4. Germline lookup yields CDR1 LNHDA and CDR2 SQIVND (reference sequence). The CDR3 protein is CASSIEWGTGEQFF. The CDR3 DNA reads as TGTGCCAGTAGTATAGAATGGGGGACAGGTGAGCAGTTCTTC.

This clone has just a few counts. This is likely a read error, given that the CDR3 carries no conserved phenylalanine or tryptophan at its end. V usage is TRBV6-2 or TRBV6-3 and J usage is TRBJ2-1; a possible D gene is TRBD1 (6 bases). The germline V gene has CDR1 MNHEY and CDR2 SVGEGT. With 7 bases removed from V and 11 bases from J, the gap between germline ends came to 21 bases. The CDR3 runs 14 residues. The CDR3 loop is CASTTRGRRGKQFL. The CDR3, as DNA: TGTGCCAGCACCACGAGGGGGAGAAGAGGGAAGCAGTTCCTC.

J is TRBJ2-7 and V is TRBV7-2; possible D gene TRBD2, 6 bases. Germline values: CDR1 SGHTA, CDR2 FQGNSA. V lost 3 bases and J 2 bases, leaving 11 bases between the germline ends. The CDR3 sequence is 14 residues long. Here the CDR3 reads CASSFVTGAYEQYF. CDR3 in DNA: TGTGCCAGCAGCTTCGTGACGGGAGCCTACGAGCAGTACTTC.

This clone is labeled as medium-sized. CDR3 coding DNA: TGTGCCAGCAAGTTAGGACAGGGTGTCTACACCTTC. It is translated as CASKLGQGVYTF. The rearrangement uses TRBV2 and TRBJ1-2; 8 bases are shared with TRBD1. CDR1 SNHLY and CDR2 FYNNEI come from the germline V gene. V shed 7 bases and J 10 bases; nucleotides not matched to a gene: 8. The CDR3 extends over 12 amino acids.

The chain joins TRBV24-1 to TRBJ2-3, with TRBD2 as a possible D gene (5 bases). The germline gives CDR1 KGHDR, CDR2 SFDVKD. This CDR3 region has 15 residues. With 4 bases removed from V and 4 bases from J, the gap between germline ends came to 14 bases. The CDR3 sequence: CATSENFGSPDTQYF. The CDR3 region has the DNA TGTGCCACCAGTGAGAACTTTGGGAGCCCAGATACGCAGTATTTT.

This clone showed up just a few times. The chain is built from TRBV19 and TRBJ1-3; D is ambiguous. The CDR3 covers 15 residues. The germline V and J ends were trimmed by 6 bases and 0 bases, with 12 bases remaining between them. Germline V gene data show CDR1 as LNHDA and CDR2 as SQIVND (reference sequence). Written as DNA, the CDR3 is TGTGCCAGTAGCACCCGACGTGACTCTGGAAACACCATATATTTT. Protein product: CASSTRRDSGNTIYF.

This clone occurred a few times. This chain connects TRBV28 to TRBJ2-7; the match to TRBD1 covers 8 bases. With 5 bases clipped from V and 2 bases from J, the junction kept 5 bases outside the gene matches. CDR3 length: 14 residues. Germline V gene lookup returns CDR1 MDHEN and CDR2 SYDVKM. The CDR3 DNA reads TGTGCCAGCAGTCTCGTGACAGGGGCCTACGAGCAGTACTTC. It codes for CASSLVTGAYEQYF.

This clone was seen ten or more times. The chain combines TRBV30 with TRBJ1-5; the D gene is possibly TRBD1 (5 bases). There are 13 residues in the CDR3. Trimming stripped 3 bases from V and 4 bases from J, with 10 bases between. Germline assignment: CDR1 GTSNPN and CDR2 SVGIG (reference sequence). CDR3 in DNA: TGTGCCTGGAGGACGGGGGGAAATCAGCCCCAGCATTTT. This encodes CAWRTGGNQPQHF.

This sequence joins TRBV20-1 and TRBJ1-2, with a tentative D call TRBD1 (5 bases). The V gene's germline CDR1 is DFQATT and CDR2 SNEGSKA (reference sequence). The CDR3 contains 12 residues. The V end lost 6 bases, the J end lost 4 bases, and 12 bases lay between the germline ends. The CDR3 DNA is TGCAGTGCGCTGAAGCAGGGCTATGGCTACACCTTC. Translating gives CSALKQGYGYTF.

The gene calls are TRBV6-5 and TRBJ2-5; D is undetermined. The CDR3 is 13 residues long. The V end was cut by 4 bases, the J end by 5 bases, with 11 bases between. CDR1 and CDR2 from the germline V gene are MNHEY and SVGAGI. The CDR3 protein is CASSLVVRETQYF. The CDR3 region has the DNA TGTGCCAGCAGTTTAGTAGTTCGGGAGACCCAGTACTTC.

This clone is categorized as medium-sized. V and J are TRBV9 and TRBJ1-1; tentative D call: TRBD1 (5 bases). The CDR3 is made up of 15 amino acids. The ends were cut back, 3 bases at V and 1 base at J, with 13 bases in the middle. Per germline, CDR1 SGDLS and CDR2 YYNGEE. The CDR3 sequence is CASSGGGGRNTEAFF. The CDR3 coding sequence is TGTGCCAGCAGCGGTGGGGGGGGGAGGAACACTGAAGCTTTCTTT.

This clone was observed many times. This sequence joins TRBV19 and TRBJ1-5; D is ambiguous. The germline V gene encodes CDR1 LNHDA and CDR2 SQIVND (reference sequence). Trimming took off 5 bases at V and 0 bases at J, with 14 bases between the two ends. The CDR3 has 16 residues. The CDR3 protein is CASSLDGPPSNQPQHF. In DNA form, the CDR3 reads TGTGCCAGTAGTTTGGACGGACCCCCTAGCAATCAGCCCCAGCATTTT. The variable domain in full, completed from reference TRBV19 and TRBJ1-5, reads DGGITQSPKYLFRKEGQNVTLSCEQNLNHDAMYWYRQDPGQGLRLIYYSQIVNDFQKGDIAEGYSVSREKKESFPLTVTSAQKNPTAFYLCASSLDGPPSNQPQHFGDGTRLSIL.